Listed below are T cell receptor beta chains from one sample, sequenced in a study of beta chain features in type 1 diabetes. Assay used: immunoSEQ multiplex PCR; TCRdb lists only in-frame clones, some missing. The data hold approximately 140,000 clones, with around 9% observed a single time. The sequencing sample was made of central memory CD4+ T cells from blood. All receptors come from a man aged 25 to 40 with type 1 diabetes. Both conserved end residues are part of each CDR3. Each record gives: CDR3 length, J gene, clone size, V gene, D gene, CDR3 protein, CDR3 DNA. A D gene is named only where the DNA matches it firmly. For some rows the clone size is stated as once, few or many, or as a class when expanded; others skip it.

12 TRBJ2-7 few TRBV29-1 TRBD1 CSVGGQGVEQYF TGCAGCGTGGGAGGACAGGGGGTCGAGCAGTACTTC
13 TRBJ1-2 NA TRBV2 TRBD1 CASTDREGYGYTF TGTGCCAGCACGGACAGGGAGGGCTATGGCTACACCTTC
16 TRBJ2-7 NA TRBV7-8 TRBD1 CASSSQQGAFSYEQYF TGTGCCAGCAGCTCCCAACAGGGGGCATTCTCCTACGAGCAGTACTTC
15 TRBJ2-2 few TRBV10-3 NA CAISERAGDPGELFF TGTGCCATCAGTGAGAGGGCAGGGGATCCCGGGGAGCTGTTTTTT
12 TRBJ2-7 few TRBV2 TRBD1 CASSRTGVEQYF TGTGCCAGCAGTCGGACAGGGGTCGAGCAGTACTTC
18 TRBJ1-6 NA TRBV9 NA CASRAGENSSSYNSPLHF TGTGCCAGCAGGGCAGGGGAGAATTCGAGCTCCTATAATTCACCCCTCCACTTT
13 TRBJ1-5 NA TRBV12-5 NA CASGRGTNQPQHF TGTGCTAGTGGTAGGGGGACGAATCAGCCCCAGCATTTT
12 TRBJ1-6 NA TRBV25-1 NA CASSGSNSPLHF TGTGCCAGCAGTGGCAGTAATTCACCCCTCCACTTT
16 TRBJ2-7 many TRBV4-2 TRBD2 CASSPAISGGTYEQYF TGTGCCAGCAGCCCCGCTATTAGCGGGGGGACCTACGAGCAGTACTTC
15 TRBJ2-2 few TRBV28 TRBD1 CASRAGTGATGELFF TGTGCCAGCAGAGCCGGGACAGGGGCGACCGGGGAGCTGTTTTTT
15 TRBJ2-3 NA TRBV4-2 NA CASSQVGGATDTQYF TGTGCCAGCAGCCAAGTAGGGGGGGCCACAGATACGCAGTATTTT
11 TRBJ2-7 few TRBV20-1 TRBD2 CSATLAGEQYF TGCAGTGCTACTTTAGCGGGGGAGCAGTACTTC
12 TRBJ2-7 NA TRBV7-2 NA CASRSPGDEQYF TGTGCCAGCCGATCCCCAGGGGACGAGCAGTACTTC
18 TRBJ2-1 few TRBV4-1 TRBD2 CASSQDLRAGGTYNEQFF TGCGCCAGCAGCCAAGATCTAAGAGCGGGGGGAACCTACAATGAGCAGTTCTTC
13 TRBJ2-2 many TRBV2 NA CASSRGSPGELFF TGTGCATCAAGCAGGGGATCCCCCGGGGAGCTGTTTTTT
16 TRBJ2-3 many TRBV28 TRBD2 CASSSAQAGKRDTQYF TGTGCCAGCAGTTCAGCACAAGCGGGGAAGAGGGATACGCAGTATTTT
13 TRBJ1-1 NA TRBV2 NA CASRDSLNTEAFF TGTGCCAGCAGGGACAGCCTGAACACTGAAGCTTTCTTT
14 TRBJ1-1 NA TRBV7-2 NA CASSLDRLNTEAFF TGTGCCAGCAGCTTAGATCGACTCAACACTGAAGCTTTCTTT
9 TRBJ1-6 many TRBV7-2 NA CARVTQVHF TGTGCCAGGGTCACACAAGTCCACTTT
13 TRBJ1-5 NA TRBV27 NA CASRRNRDQPQHF TGTGCCAGCAGGCGAAACAGGGATCAGCCCCAGCATTTT
18 TRBJ2-1 few TRBV2 TRBD2 CARLNGRGALFSYNEQFF TGTGCCAGGTTGAATGGGCGGGGGGCTCTATTCTCCTACAATGAGCAGTTCTTC
11 TRBJ2-5 few TRBV29-1 NA CSVEDTDSQYF TGCAGCGTTGAAGACACAGATAGCCAGTACTTC
15 TRBJ2-7 many TRBV6-5 TRBD2 CASSTLGGGSYEQYF TGTGCCAGCAGTACCCTGGGGGGGGGCTCCTACGAGCAGTACTTC
15 TRBJ1-2 NA TRBV6-6 TRBD1 CASRTDRDRDGGYTF TGTGCCAGCAGGACAGATAGAGACAGGGACGGTGGCTACACCTTC
14 TRBJ1-6 NA TRBV28 TRBD1 CASSPGQDYSPLHF TGTGCCAGCAGTCCCGGACAGGACTATTCACCCCTCCACTTT
16 TRBJ2-7 few TRBV5-4 TRBD2 CASRDLTSGETYEQYF TGCGCCAGCAGGGACCTAACTAGCGGGGAGACCTACGAGCAGTACTTC
15 TRBJ2-3 few TRBV9 NA CASSVSGHLTDTQYF TGTGCCAGCAGCGTTTCCGGTCACCTCACAGATACGCAGTATTTT
17 TRBJ2-7 few TRBV18 TRBD1 CASSAPGEGTGIDEQYF TGTGCCAGCTCCGCTCCGGGGGAGGGGACAGGGATTGACGAGCAGTACTTC
13 TRBJ2-2 NA TRBV30 TRBD1 CARDRGNTGELFF TGTGCCCGGGACAGGGGGAACACCGGGGAGCTGTTTTTT
14 TRBJ2-5 few TRBV5-4 TRBD2 CASSPGLAGETQYF TGTGCCAGCAGCCCCGGACTAGCGGGGGAGACCCAGTACTTC
15 TRBJ2-5 NA TRBV7-9 NA CASSLAATEGETQYF TGTGCCAGCAGCTTAGCCGCCACTGAGGGAGAGACCCAGTACTTC
17 TRBJ2-1 NA TRBV4-2 TRBD2 CASSRGVGRRGGGEQFF TGTGCCAGCAGCCGGGGGGTCGGGCGGCGGGGGGGCGGTGAGCAGTTCTTC
13 TRBJ2-2 few TRBV11-2 NA CASSTLNTGELFF TGTGCCAGCTCCACTCTGAACACCGGGGAGCTGTTTTTT
17 TRBJ2-1 NA TRBV27 NA CASSVTAQGGTYNEQFF TGTGCCAGCAGCGTAACCGCACAGGGGGGGACCTACAATGAGCAGTTCTTC
15 TRBJ1-2 NA TRBV25-1 TRBD1 CASTGVDRDPYGYTF TGTGCCAGCACAGGGGTAGACAGGGACCCCTATGGCTACACCTTC
14 TRBJ2-7 few TRBV28 TRBD1 CAWAPGTGTYEQYF TGTGCCTGGGCTCCCGGGACAGGCACCTACGAGCAGTACTTC
15 TRBJ2-7 NA TRBV7-2 TRBD1 CASSSWDRGSYEQYF TGTGCCAGCAGCTCGTGGGACAGGGGCTCCTACGAGCAGTACTTC
13 TRBJ2-7 NA TRBV27 NA CASSLQGRDEQYF TGTGCCAGCAGTTTACAGGGTAGGGACGAGCAGTACTTC
15 TRBJ1-5 many TRBV4-2 NA CASSLGSGEGQPQHF TGTGCCAGCAGCCTCGGGTCCGGAGAGGGTCAGCCCCAGCATTTT